A single sample is the source of the 2 T cell receptor beta chains below, sequenced in a study of shared clonotypes between healthy human individuals. The method was immunoSEQ multiplex PCR; TCRdb's version includes in-frame clones alone and lacks a portion of them. The data hold around 2.1 million clones, with approximately 96% observed a single time. The specimen was naive CD4+ T cells sorted from blood. Subset denoted: CD45RA+ positively selected. The source of these receptors is a man younger than 35 in good health.

The chain combines TRBV30 with TRBJ2-1; 13 nucleotides match TRBD2. This CDR3 has 17 amino acids. Losses at the gene ends were 1 base for V and 7 bases for J; bases not matched to a gene: 10. From germline, CDR1 is GTSNPN and CDR2 SVGIG (reference sequence). The CDR3 bases are TGTGCCTGGAGTGCCGAAAGGACTAGCGGGAGTAATAATGAGCAGTTCTTC. Its protein product is CAWSAERTSGSNNEQFF.

In its sample, this clone was seen once. The J gene is TRBJ2-3, the V gene TRBV7-9, with TRBD2 matching 15 bases. Germline CDR1 and CDR2: SEHNR and FQNEAQ (reference sequence). The CDR3 is made up of 18 amino acids. The J segment lost 4 bases and the V segment lost 2 bases, leaving 7 bases of the junction unmatched. The CDR3 sequence is CASSLLRGLAGGADTQYF. The CDR3 bases are TGTGCCAGCAGCTTATTGAGGGGACTAGCGGGAGGTGCAGATACGCAGTATTTT.